These 3 T cell receptor beta chains share one sample of origin, sequenced in a study of long-term antiretroviral therapy in people with HIV. Survey-level resolution applied to immunoSEQ assay v3.0. Profiled with immunoSEQ multiplex PCR; TCRdb holds only in-frame clones, not every one. The profile shows approximately 9,400 clones, roughly four fifths of them singletons. The sample consisted of unsorted PBMCs, taken 0.6 years before starting antiretroviral therapy. These receptors came from a man aged 35 to 55 with HIV.

The genes are TRBV2 and TRBJ2-5, with TRBD2 as a possible D gene (5 bases). V was clipped by 4 bases and J by 5 bases, with 5 bases between them. CDR1 SNHLY and CDR2 FYNNEI come from the germline V gene. The CDR3 is 11 amino acids. The CDR3 region has the DNA TGTGCCAGCAGTGGAGGGGAGACCCAGTACTTC. Translated: CASSGGETQYF.

CDR3 residues: CASSLFEGDYSNQPQHF. For the CDR3, the DNA is TGTGCCAGCAGCCTTTTTGAGGGTGATTATAGCAATCAGCCCCAGCATTTT. The V and J genes are TRBV5-8 and TRBJ1-5; D not certain. Deletions cut 4 bases from V and 0 bases from J, with 17 bases between. Germline V gene sequence: CDR1 SGHTS, CDR2 YDEGEE. The CDR3 sequence is 17 residues long.

J is TRBJ1-2 and V is TRBV6-5; perhaps TRBD1 as D (5 bases). Germline V gene sequence: CDR1 MNHEY, CDR2 SVGAGI. CDR3 size: 14 residues. With 0 bases removed from V and 6 bases from J, the gap between germline ends came to 11 bases. CDR3 nucleotides: TGTGCCAGCAGTTACTCAGGAGGGGTTGATGGCTACACCTTC. It yields the protein CASSYSGGVDGYTF.